This TCR beta chain appears in the sequencing data of a study of shared clonotypes between healthy human individuals. The germline gives CDR1 MNHEY, CDR2 SVGAGI. Trimming took off 4 bases at V and 5 bases at J, with 5 bases between the two ends. The length of the CDR3 is 11 residues. Genomic DNA of every subset was divided equally among multiple immunoSEQ plates. Methods used by the authors: With immunoSEQ giving junction-only sequences and no quality scores, filtering differed. Clones were sequenced by immunoSEQ multiplex PCR, and TCRdb holds only the in-frame ones, with some missing. The V and J calls and the clone size are those of that table, but D and trimming were determined from the DNA. This repertoire shows about 490,000 clones, almost 80% found once; its top ten account for approximately 12%.

Specimen: PBMCs. The clonotype comes from a woman in her 40s in good health. Some clones in this sample may be carry-over from other donors' samples. The J gene is TRBJ1-2, the V gene TRBV6-5; D is undetermined. DNA for the CDR3: TGTGCCAGCAGTTCGCAGTATGGCTACACCTTC. Residues: CASSSQYGYTF.